This T cell receptor (beta chain) appears in the sequencing data of a study of PD-1 blockade in classical Hodgkin lymphoma. Study-wide background: Patients got intravenous nivolumab 3 mg/kg every 2 weeks.

This table comes from immunoSEQ multiplex PCR, and its TCRdb copy is limited to in-frame clones, with some not included. The table lists fewer than 65,000 clones, around nine tenths of them singletons, with roughly a tenth in the top ten. Every patient experienced relapse after autologous stem cell transplantation, and brentuximab vedotin exposure varied. Notes on this clone: Its antigen is undetermined.

Study-level results: Only CD4+ TCR diversity, not CD8+, had risen significantly by C4D1. Lower baseline TCR diversity was reported for newly diagnosed patients than for healthy donors.

This receptor was identified in a human donor with classical Hodgkin lymphoma. Sequencing was performed on peripheral blood mononuclear cells (PBMCs), taken at baseline.

DNA of the CDR3: TGTGCCAGCTCTGACAGGGGAATGAATCAGCCCCAGCATTTT. It is translated as CASSDRGMNQPQHF. The chain employs TRBV28 and TRBJ1-5, with 8 positions matching TRBD1. This CDR3 region has 14 residues. In germline, CDR1 is MDHEN, CDR2 SYDVKM. V shed 8 bases and J 4 bases; nucleotides not matched to a gene: 7.